A single sample is the source of the 11 T cell receptor beta chains below, sequenced in a study of early T cells in non-severe SARS-CoV-2 infection. TCRdb reanalysed the 5' RACE reads using MiXCR and keeps one entry per CDR3 protein. The data contain tens of thousands of distinct CDR3 sequences, 9% to 15% of them seen just once; the ten biggest clones take up about 3.9%. Sequenced sample: whole blood. The receptors stem from an adult who was a healthcare worker with PCR-confirmed SARS-CoV-2 infection or an uninfected control (not recorded which).

This sequence joins TRBV29-1 and TRBJ2-5, with D possibly being TRBD2 (6 bases). V was cut by 7 bases and J by 5 bases, with 20 bases left in between. This CDR3 spans 14 amino acids. Germline CDR1 SQVTM, CDR2 ANQGSEA. CDR3 in DNA: TGCAGCGGAACGCTCGGGAGCGAGGGGGAGACCCAGTACTTC. Amino acids: CSGTLGSEGETQYF.

This clonotype was counted a few times. The chain links TRBV23-1 to TRBJ2-2; the D gene is possibly TRBD1 (6 bases). TRBV23-1 qualifies as an ORF whose function is uncertain. Trimming took 4 bases from V and 0 from J, leaving 15 bases between them. The CDR3 length is 17 residues. The CDR3 DNA reads TGCGCCAGCAGTCTACAGGGCTGGGTGGCGAACACCGGGGAGCTGTTTTTT. Amino acids: CASSLQGWVANTGELFF.

This clonotype was counted ten times or more. This chain uses TRBV20-1 with TRBJ2-1; 11 positions match TRBD2. This CDR3 is 14 amino acids long. Germline V lookup: CDR1 DFQATT, CDR2 SNEGSKA (reference sequence). V lost 5 bases to trimming and J lost 2 bases; unmatched junction nucleotides: 2. Here the CDR3 reads CSAGSGRAYNEQFF. The CDR3 DNA follows: TGCAGTGCTGGTAGCGGGAGGGCCTACAATGAGCAGTTCTTC.

The CDR3: CASSHPGVNTEAFF. CDR3 nucleotides: TGTGCCAGCAGCCACCCAGGAGTGAACACTGAAGCTTTCTTT. V usage is TRBV3-1 and J usage is TRBJ1-1; D remains unclear. Trimming took 3 bases from V and 0 from J, leaving 8 bases between them. CDR1 is LGHDT, CDR2 YNNKEL, per germline (reference sequence). This CDR3 has 14 amino acids.

The J gene is TRBJ2-3, the V gene TRBV9; D is uncertain. With 4 bases removed from V and 0 bases from J, the gap between germline ends came to 12 bases. The germline V gene encodes CDR1 SGDLS and CDR2 YYNGEE. There are 15 residues in the CDR3. CDR3 protein: CASSTRHRSTDTQYF. CDR3 bases: TGTGCCAGCAGCACCCGACACCGGAGCACAGATACGCAGTATTTT. Full variable domain (outside the CDR3, taken from reference TRBV9 and TRBJ2-3): DSGVTQTPKHLITATGQRVTLRCSPRSGDLSVYWYQQSLDQGLQFLIQYYNGEERAKGNILERFSAQQFPDLHSELNLSSLELGDSALYFCASSTRHRSTDTQYFGPGTRLTVL.

This clonotype was observed at least ten times. The V call is TRBV20-1, the J call TRBJ2-7; 12 bases agree with TRBD2. Trimming took 5 bases from V and 3 from J; bases not matched to a gene: 8. The CDR3 covers 15 residues. Germline CDR1 is DFQATT and CDR2 is SNEGSKA (reference sequence). The CDR3 sequence: CSASWTSGNLYEQYF. CDR3 DNA: TGCAGTGCTTCCTGGACTAGCGGGAATCTCTACGAGCAGTACTTC.

This clonotype has at least ten counts. The chain employs TRBV21-1 and TRBJ2-3; TRBD2, the D gene given by the table, was not confirmed from the DNA. TRBV21-1 counts as a pseudogene. The CDR3 loop spans 14 amino acids. CDR3 in DNA: TGTGCCAGCACCCCCCCTACGACTAGCGGGTGTATGTATTTT. Translating it yields CASTPPTTSGCMYF.

This clonotype has a handful of counts. This rearrangement joins TRBV20-1 to TRBJ1-2; tentative D call: TRBD1 (5 bases). V was trimmed by 1 base and J by 3 bases, leaving 12 bases between them. The CDR3 covers 14 residues. Germline CDR1 and CDR2: DFQATT and SNEGSKA (reference sequence). The CDR3 region has the DNA TGCAGTGCTAGAGCCCCGACAGACGACTATGGCTACACCTTC. Residues: CSARAPTDDYGYTF.

This clonotype was counted only a few times. The chain has TRBV10-2 and TRBJ1-1, with D uncertain. In germline, CDR1 is WSHSY, CDR2 SAAADI. V dropped 2 bases and J dropped 1 base, with 17 bases sitting between them. This CDR3 contains 17 residues. The CDR3 spells CASSEPWTPLSNTEAFF. The CDR3 region has the DNA TGCGCCAGCAGTGAGCCCTGGACTCCCCTTTCGAACACTGAAGCTTTCTTT.

This clonotype has at least ten counts. The chain links TRBV29-1 to TRBJ2-1; the match to TRBD2 covers 14 bases. Per the germline V gene, CDR1 is SQVTM and CDR2 is ANQGSEA. The CDR3 contains 17 residues. Unmatched junction bases numbered 8, after V lost 7 bases and J lost 0 bases. The chain's CDR3 is CSASPTSGRDSYNEQFF. The CDR3 DNA is TGCAGCGCTTCCCCGACTAGCGGGAGGGACTCCTACAATGAGCAGTTCTTC.

This clonotype was found a few times. The chain uses TRBV24-1 and TRBJ2-7, with 8 bases aligning to TRBD1. Germline assignment: CDR1 KGHDR and CDR2 SFDVKD. V lost 4 bases and J lost 3; bases outside the gene matches: 7. The CDR3 has 15 residues. The CDR3 DNA sequence: TGTGCCACCAGTGACCCCCGGGACAGGAGCTACGAGCAGTACTTC. This sequence encodes CATSDPRDRSYEQYF.